This T cell receptor (beta chain) came from a study of T cells in Graves' hyperthyroidism and ophthalmopathy. Fresh 10 ml peripheral blood yielded PBMCs. TCR beta CDR3 region amplification was performed from RNA transcripts. An initial round of RT-PCR targeting the TCR CDR3 relied on the HTBI primer set. TCRdb independently ran MiXCR on the multiplex PCR reads; one entry per CDR3 protein. Of approximately 410,000 distinct CDR3 sequences in the sample, over 12% were seen once. This clonotype was counted ten times or more. This CDR3 contains 18 residues. V lost 2 bases and J lost 0, with 18 bases in between.

The sequenced material came from blood. V and J are TRBV12-3 or TRBV12-4 and TRBJ2-3; D call uncertain. This receptor was taken from a man between 18 and 35 years old with Graves' ophthalmopathy. The DNA of the CDR3 is TGTGCCAGCAGTTTAACCGGAAGAACCGGGCTAAGCACAGATACGCAGTATTTT. Protein sequence: CASSLTGRTGLSTDTQYF.